Described below is a single T cell receptor beta chain sequence and its context. Its antigen is as yet unknown. This sample was taken from a study of blood T cells in healthy people across ages. Findings and caveats of the study: Leaving the PBMCs unsorted stopped any conclusive comparison of naive versus antigen-experienced cells. Roughly linearly, TCR beta diversity per million T cells fell as age increased.

Through a sample-barcoded 5' primer and a J-beta primer mix, a second PCR was run for about 7 to 12 cycles. TCRdb reanalysed the 5' RACE reads using MiXCR and keeps one entry per CDR3 protein. The data show 750,000 to 950,000 distinct CDR3 sequences, with approximately 55% seen just once and roughly 37% held by the top ten. The germline V gene encodes CDR1 SNHLY and CDR2 FYNNEI. CDR3 size: 14 residues. V was trimmed by 8 bases and J by 2 bases, leaving 16 bases between them. The V and J genes are TRBV2 and TRBJ2-7; D is unclear. The sequence was obtained from an older man in good health. The sample was blood. The CDR3 nucleotides are TGTGCCAGCGTGGTCTTTATCGGTGCCTACGAGCAGTACTTC. The encoded protein is CASVVFIGAYEQYF.